The rows below give T cell receptor beta chains drawn from one sample of a study of identical twins. TCRdb re-called the 5' RACE reads through MiXCR, storing one row per CDR3 protein. The table records 700,000 to 950,000 distinct CDR3 sequences, 12% of them present only once. This sample also appeared in a second study, on yellow fever vaccine responses in identical twins.

Sequences were obtained from PBMCs. These receptor sequences come from a woman in her late teens or twenties in good health. Both conserved end residues are part of each CDR3. The order of the fields is CDR3 DNA, CDR3 protein, V gene, D gene, J gene, clone size. The D gene is left open where the match is weak. Where a row states a size, it is once, few, many or the class of an expanded clone; other rows omit it.

TGCGCCAGCAGCCTATCCCCGTCCGGGGGGGACACTGAAGCTTTCTTT	CASSLSPSGGDTEAFF	TRBV4-1	.	TRBJ1-1	.
TGTGCCATCAGTGGAGTCAAAGCGGGAGGTTCGAACACCGGGGAGCTGTTTTTT	CAISGVKAGGSNTGELFF	TRBV10-3	TRBD2	TRBJ2-2	few
TGTGCCAGCAGAGGGACAGGAAACTATGGCTACACCTTC	CASRGTGNYGYTF	TRBV12-3/TRBV12-4	TRBD1	TRBJ1-2	many
TGTGCCAGCACCCCGCGGCAGGGTGGTTACACCGGGGAGCTGTTTTTT	CASTPRQGGYTGELFF	TRBV27	.	TRBJ2-2	few
TGCAGCGTTGAAGGACGGGACAGGGAACTAGCCAAAAACATTCAGTACTTC	CSVEGRDRELAKNIQYF	TRBV29-1	TRBD1	TRBJ2-4	few
TGTGCCAGCAGCAACCTAGGGGCTAGTCTAATATCCTCCAATACGCAGTATTTT	CASSNLGASLISSNTQYF	TRBV6-1	.	TRBJ2-3	.
TGCGCCAGCAGCCTCGTAGGGCATGGCTACACCTTC	CASSLVGHGYTF	TRBV5-1	.	TRBJ1-2	few
TGTGCCAGCAGTTACTCGGCCGGAGGGTCGGGGTATGAGCAGTTCTTC	CASSYSAGGSGYEQFF	TRBV6-5	.	TRBJ2-1	.
TGTGCCAGCTCGCGAAGGGAACGTAGGGATGAGCAGTTCTTC	CASSRRERRDEQFF	TRBV18	.	TRBJ2-1	few
TGTGCCAGCAGCCACGGACAGGGGGCTAGTAAGGAGCAGTACTTC	CASSHGQGASKEQYF	TRBV7-8	TRBD1	TRBJ2-7	few
TGTGCCAGCAGTTCCGACTCTCGGGATGAGCAGTTCTTC	CASSSDSRDEQFF	TRBV12-3/TRBV12-4	.	TRBJ2-1	.
TGTGCCAGCAGTCCAGAGTCATCCAAAGAGACCCAGTACTTC	CASSPESSKETQYF	TRBV12-3/TRBV12-4	.	TRBJ2-5	.
TGTGCCAGCAGCGTATCGGGGCATCAAAGCTCTGGGGCCAACGTCCTGACTTTC	CASSVSGHQSSGANVLTF	TRBV9	.	TRBJ2-6	.
TGTGCCAACAGTTGGGACGGTTCCTCCTACGAGCAGTACTTC	CANSWDGSSYEQYF	TRBV12-3/TRBV12-4	.	TRBJ2-7	.
TGTGCCAGCAGCCCGTTAGTGCGGACCACATACGAGCAGTACTTC	CASSPLVRTTYEQYF	TRBV7-3	.	TRBJ2-7	.
TGTGCCAGCAGCTACGGATCCCTGGCGGGGGGAGAGACCCAGTACTTC	CASSYGSLAGGETQYF	TRBV7-8	TRBD2	TRBJ2-5	once
TGCGCCAGCAGCCAAGATATTGAAGAGGGAGAGACCCAGTACTTC	CASSQDIEEGETQYF	TRBV4-1	.	TRBJ2-5	many
TGTGCCAGCAGCGTAGAACGTTCCACAGATACGCAGTATTTT	CASSVERSTDTQYF	TRBV9	.	TRBJ2-3	.
TGTGCCAGCAGCTTATCAGGGGTTCGTAACACCGGGGAGCTGTTTTTT	CASSLSGVRNTGELFF	TRBV7-9	.	TRBJ2-2	few
TGTGCCAGCAGCTTCGGACTAGGCACGAACACCGGGGAGCTGTTTTTT	CASSFGLGTNTGELFF	TRBV7-9	TRBD2	TRBJ2-2	.
TGTGCCTCCTCCCTGGACAGGGGAGCCAATGAGCAGTTCTTC	CASSLDRGANEQFF	TRBV6-1	TRBD1	TRBJ2-1	.
TGCAGTGGCCAAGACAGTGGATGGTCCTACAATGAGCAGTTCTTC	CSGQDSGWSYNEQFF	TRBV20-1	.	TRBJ2-1	many
TGTGCCAGCAGCTTAGAAGGGGGGGGCGGAGGAGATACGCAGTATTTT	CASSLEGGGGGDTQYF	TRBV7-8	.	TRBJ2-3	few
TGCGCCAGCAGCTTCCGACTGTACCTCGGGCAGTATTTT	CASSFRLYLGQYF	TRBV5-1	.	TRBJ2-3	many
TGTGCCATCAGTGAGTCGCATGAGCAGTTCTTC	CAISESHEQFF	TRBV10-3	.	TRBJ2-1	.
TGCAGCGTTGGGGCTGGCGGTCGGGAGACCCAGTACTTC	CSVGAGGRETQYF	TRBV29-1	.	TRBJ2-5	.
TGTGCCAGCAGTTTAGGTTGGGACAGGGTGACAGGTGAGCAGTTCTTC	CASSLGWDRVTGEQFF	TRBV27	TRBD1	TRBJ2-1	few
TGTGCCAGCAGCTTGGGGGGTAGCGGGCCCACAGATACGCAGTATTTT	CASSLGGSGPTDTQYF	TRBV5-5	TRBD2	TRBJ2-3	.
TGTGCCAGCTCACCTCCGGGGGTAGCCTACGAGCAGTACTTC	CASSPPGVAYEQYF	TRBV18	.	TRBJ2-7	.
TGTGCCAGCAGTAGCCTGACAGGGGAGACCCAGTACTTC	CASSSLTGETQYF	TRBV6-1	TRBD1	TRBJ2-5	.
TGTGCCAGCAGTTGGGCTAGCGGGAGGCAAGCCTACGAGCAGTACTTC	CASSWASGRQAYEQYF	TRBV27	TRBD2	TRBJ2-7	.
TGTGCCAGCACCTCCCGAGCTTTCTTT	CASTSRAFF	TRBV12-3/TRBV12-4	.	TRBJ1-1	few
TGTGCCAGCAGCCCCATGGGAACCGCTAACTATGGCTACACCTTC	CASSPMGTANYGYTF	TRBV7-8	.	TRBJ1-2	.
TGTGCCAGCAGAGTAGCGGGAGAGCAAAACATTCAGTACTTC	CASRVAGEQNIQYF	TRBV28	TRBD2	TRBJ2-4	many
TGTGCCAGTGCGTCGCTAGCCAAAAACATTCAGTACTTC	CASASLAKNIQYF	TRBV19	.	TRBJ2-4	.
TGTGCCAGCAGATTTAACTACAATGAGCAGTTCTTC	CASRFNYNEQFF	TRBV27	.	TRBJ2-1	few